Listed here are 15 T cell receptor beta chains from one sample, sequenced in a study of blood T cell repertoires in COVID-19. TCRdb's table, derived via immunoSEQ multiplex PCR, lists solely in-frame clones and lacks some. Found here are tens of thousands of clones, roughly 87% of them singletons; the top ten hold around 10%. Sequenced material: peripheral blood. The receptors stem from a human donor in a cohort sampled during active COVID-19.

V is TRBV27 and J is TRBJ2-7; D is perhaps TRBD1 (5 bases). Trimming took off 1 base at V and 2 bases at J, with 12 bases between the two ends. Germline values: CDR1 MNHEY, CDR2 SMNVEV (reference sequence). The CDR3 runs 15 residues. The DNA for the CDR3 is TGTGCCAGCAGTTTATTACCCGACAGAGCCTACGAGCAGTACTTC. This translates into CASSLLPDRAYEQYF.

V gene TRBV12-3 or TRBV12-4 combines with J gene TRBJ2-7, with 7 bases that match TRBD1. The CDR3 contains 13 residues. J lost 1 base, V lost 4 bases, and 1 base had no gene match. The DNA of the CDR3 is TGTGCCAGCAGTTCGGGACAGTCCTACGAGCAGTACTTC. As protein: CASSSGQSYEQYF.

This chain links TRBV7-3 with TRBJ2-3, with 11 bases fitting TRBD2. Looked up from germline, CDR1 is SGHTA and CDR2 is FQGTGA. The CDR3 extends over 14 amino acids. Trimming cost V 4 bases and J 5 bases; bases outside gene matches: 2. The DNA for the CDR3 is TGTGCCAGCAGCTCCGGACTAGCGGGAGATACGCAGTATTTT. Amino acid sequence: CASSSGLAGDTQYF.

This clone was detected only a few times. The chain is built from TRBV29-1 and TRBJ1-2, with a weak D call TRBD1 (6 bases). This CDR3 region has 11 residues. CDR1 is SQVTM, CDR2 ANQGSEA, per germline. The V and J ends lost 6 bases and 8 bases respectively, with 13 bases between them. The CDR3: CSVTGLSGYTF. CDR3 DNA sequence: TGCAGCGTCACAGGGTTATCCGGCTACACCTTC. Looking up the rest from reference TRBV29-1 and TRBJ1-2 gives the full variable domain: SAVISQKPSRDICQRGTSLTIQCQVDSQVTMMFWYRQQPGQSLTLIATANQGSEATYESGFVIDKFPISRPNLTFSTLTVSNMSPEDSSIYLCSVTGLSGYTFGSGTRLTVV.

The rearrangement links TRBV2 to TRBJ2-6, with TRBD2 as a possible D gene (5 bases). The CDR3 loop spans 17 amino acids. Germline V gene sequence: CDR1 SNHLY, CDR2 FYNNEI. The V and J ends lost 6 bases and 0 bases respectively, with 15 bases between them. CDR3 sequence reads: CASSVKDFLSGANVLTF. The CDR3 DNA follows: TGTGCCAGCAGCGTAAAGGACTTTCTCTCTGGGGCCAACGTCCTGACTTTC.

The V gene is TRBV30, the J gene TRBJ2-3; possible D gene TRBD2, 7 bases. The CDR3 runs to 13 residues. Deletions cut 1 base from V and 4 bases from J, with 9 bases between. CDR1 and CDR2 from the germline V gene are GTSNPN and SVGIG (reference sequence). The CDR3 DNA is TGTGCCTGGAGTGCGGGGGGCCCAGATACGCAGTATTTT. It translates to CAWSAGGPDTQYF. Complete variable domain (other parts from reference TRBV30 and TRBJ2-3): SQTIHQWPATLVQPVGSPLSLECTVEGTSNPNLYWYRQAAGRGLQLLFYSVGIGQISSEVPQNLSASRPQDRQFILSSKKLLLSDSGFYLCAWSAGGPDTQYFGPGTRLTVL.

V gene TRBV2 combines with J gene TRBJ1-6, with D possibly TRBD1 on 5 matching bases. Trimming took 3 bases from V and 10 from J, leaving 19 bases between them. The CDR3 has 16 amino acids. Per the germline V gene, CDR1 is SNHLY and CDR2 is FYNNEI. For the CDR3, the DNA is TGTGCCAGCAGTGATCCCTCAGGGAGGTTGGAGTCACCCCTCCACTTT. Protein product: CASSDPSGRLESPLHF.

The V gene is TRBV30, the J gene TRBJ1-1, with 11 bases fitting TRBD1. This CDR3 spans 14 amino acids. Germline V lookup: CDR1 GTSNPN, CDR2 SVGIG (reference sequence). The J segment lost 4 bases and the V segment lost 5 bases, leaving 6 bases of the junction unmatched. In nucleotides, the CDR3 is TGTGCCTGGCGGGACAGGGGGGTTTTCACTGAAGCTTTCTTT. It specifies CAWRDRGVFTEAFF.

This rearrangement joins TRBV12-3 or TRBV12-4 to TRBJ1-1; possible D gene TRBD1, 5 bases. The CDR3 contains 13 residues. V was clipped by 3 bases and J by 1 base, with 6 bases between them. CDR3 region: CASSFQGNTEAFF. The CDR3 DNA sequence: TGTGCCAGCAGTTTCCAGGGGAACACTGAAGCTTTCTTT.

The V gene is TRBV6-5, the J gene TRBJ2-2; tentative D call: TRBD2 (5 bases). Trimming removed 7 bases from V and 3 bases from J, with 6 bases in between. Germline CDR1 reads MNHEY; CDR2 reads SVGAGI. The CDR3 has 12 amino acids. The CDR3 coding sequence is TGTGCCAGCAACGGGGACACCGGGGAGCTGTTTTTT. This codes for CASNGDTGELFF.

The CDR3 protein is CSAGAGTASDTQYF. The CDR3 DNA follows: TGCAGCGCCGGAGCGGGGACCGCATCAGATACGCAGTATTTT. This chain uses TRBV29-1 with TRBJ2-3; 7 bases match TRBD2. Germline V gene sequence: CDR1 SQVTM, CDR2 ANQGSEA. V shed 7 bases, J shed 4 bases, and the junction held 11 bases outside the gene matches. The CDR3 runs 14 residues.

The chain joins TRBV27 to TRBJ1-1; D might be TRBD1 (6 bases). The V and J ends lost 6 bases and 4 bases respectively, with 12 bases between them. This CDR3 region has 13 residues. The germline V gene encodes CDR1 MNHEY and CDR2 SMNVEV (reference sequence). The CDR3 spells CASSQGFGTEAFF. The CDR3 DNA reads TGTGCCAGCAGCCAGGGGTTCGGCACTGAAGCTTTCTTT.

The V and J genes are TRBV5-1 and TRBJ2-7; 9 bases fit TRBD1. Germline CDR1 reads SGHRS; CDR2 reads YFSETQ. Trimming at V came to 0 bases and at J to 2 bases, leaving 9 bases not matched to a gene. This CDR3 is 17 amino acids long. CDR3 bases: TGCGCCAGCAGCTTGGCGACAGGGGGTTTCACCGCCTACGAGCAGTACTTC. This encodes CASSLATGGFTAYEQYF.

This clone has just a few counts. This chain uses TRBV6-6 with TRBJ1-3, with D possibly TRBD1 on 5 matching bases. The CDR3 length is 13 residues. CDR1 and CDR2 (germline): MNHNY, SVGAGI (reference sequence). V lost 5 bases and J 4 bases, leaving 9 bases between the germline ends. The CDR3 DNA follows: TGTGCCAGCAGTCCGGAGGGGGGAAACACCATATATTTT. Its translation is CASSPEGGNTIYF.

This chain uses TRBV28 with TRBJ2-2; 9 bases align to TRBD2. This CDR3 spans 15 amino acids. Germline assignment: CDR1 MDHEN and CDR2 SYDVKM. The V gene end was trimmed by 5 bases and the J gene end by 5 bases; junction bases not matched to a gene: 6. CDR3 sequence reads: CASSRGGAGTGELFF. The CDR3 region has the DNA TGTGCCAGCAGTCGCGGGGGGGCCGGTACCGGGGAGCTGTTTTTT.